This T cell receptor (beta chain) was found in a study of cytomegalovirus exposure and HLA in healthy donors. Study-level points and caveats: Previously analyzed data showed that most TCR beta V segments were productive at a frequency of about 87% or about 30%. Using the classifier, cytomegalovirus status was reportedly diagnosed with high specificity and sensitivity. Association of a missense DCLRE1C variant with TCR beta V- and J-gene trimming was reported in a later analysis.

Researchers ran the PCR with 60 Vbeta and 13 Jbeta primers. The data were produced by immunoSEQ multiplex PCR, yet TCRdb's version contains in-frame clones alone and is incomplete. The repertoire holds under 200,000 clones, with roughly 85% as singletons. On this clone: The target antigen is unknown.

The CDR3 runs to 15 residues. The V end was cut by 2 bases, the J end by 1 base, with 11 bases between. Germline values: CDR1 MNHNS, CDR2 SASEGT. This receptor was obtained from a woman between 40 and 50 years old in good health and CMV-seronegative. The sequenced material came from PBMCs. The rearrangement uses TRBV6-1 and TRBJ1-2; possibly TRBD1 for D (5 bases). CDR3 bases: TGTGCCAGCAGTGAATGGGGGGAGTTTAACTATGGCTACACCTTC. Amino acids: CASSEWGEFNYGYTF.